This TCR beta chain was sequenced during a study of cytomegalovirus exposure and HLA in healthy donors. Study-level results: Cytomegalovirus-associated status was assigned to some 160 TCR beta chains.

This CDR3 has 13 amino acids. The V end lost 6 bases, the J end lost 5 bases, and 14 bases lay between the germline ends. From germline, CDR1 is MNHNS and CDR2 SASEGT. PCR primers comprised 60 Vbeta and 13 Jbeta primers. The assay was immunoSEQ multiplex PCR, and TCRdb's table has in-frame clones only and misses some. The sample has 85,000 to 90,000 clones; roughly 80% are singletons. This clone was detected only a few times. Antigen: not known. The chain joins TRBV6-1 to TRBJ2-7, with D possibly matching TRBD1 (6 bases). Sequencing was carried out using PBMCs. This receptor was obtained from a man younger than 45 in good health and CMV-seropositive. This chain's CDR3 is CASSVNTGNEQYF. Here the CDR3 DNA reads TGTGCCAGCAGCGTAAACACAGGGAACGAGCAGTACTTC.